This T cell receptor beta chain was identified in a study of T cell responses to AZD1222 COVID-19 vaccine. The method was immunoSEQ multiplex PCR; TCRdb's version includes in-frame clones alone and lacks a portion of them. This table holds about 120,000 clones, about 91% found once. There are 14 residues in the CDR3. V was clipped by 4 bases and J by 1 base, with 11 bases between them. Germline assignment: CDR1 SQVTM and CDR2 ANQGSEA. This chain connects TRBV29-1 to TRBJ1-5; D possibly corresponds to TRBD1 (5 bases). The receptor was isolated from an adult who received the AZD1222 COVID-19 vaccine. The sample here was peripheral blood, taken 28 days after the second AZD1222 dose. CDR3 sequence reads: CSVVVSGSNQPQHF. The CDR3 coding sequence is TGCAGCGTTGTTGTCTCAGGGAGCAATCAGCCCCAGCATTTT.